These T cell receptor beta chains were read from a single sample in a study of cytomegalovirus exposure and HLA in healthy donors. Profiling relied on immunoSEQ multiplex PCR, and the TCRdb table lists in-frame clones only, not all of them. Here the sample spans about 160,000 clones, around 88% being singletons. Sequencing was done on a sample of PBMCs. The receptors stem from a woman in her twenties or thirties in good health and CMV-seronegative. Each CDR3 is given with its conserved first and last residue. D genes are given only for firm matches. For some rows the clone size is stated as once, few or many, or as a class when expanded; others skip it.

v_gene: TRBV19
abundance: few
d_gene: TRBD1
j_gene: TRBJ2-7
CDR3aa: CASKGAGGSLEQYF
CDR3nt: TGTGCCAGTAAGGGGGCAGGGGGCTCCCTCGAGCAGTACTTC

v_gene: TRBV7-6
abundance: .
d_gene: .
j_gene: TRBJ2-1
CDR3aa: CASSPDGRTNNEQFF
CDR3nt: TGTGCCAGCAGCCCCGATGGTCGGACAAACAATGAGCAGTTCTTC

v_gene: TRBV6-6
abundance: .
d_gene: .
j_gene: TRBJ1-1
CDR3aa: CASSYLGGLTEAFF
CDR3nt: TGTGCCAGCAGTTACCTCGGGGGGTTGACTGAAGCTTTCTTT

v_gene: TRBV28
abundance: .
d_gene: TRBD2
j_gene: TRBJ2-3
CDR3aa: CASSFPPSGSDTDTQYF
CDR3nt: TGTGCCAGCAGTTTTCCCCCTAGCGGGAGTGACACAGATACGCAGTATTTT

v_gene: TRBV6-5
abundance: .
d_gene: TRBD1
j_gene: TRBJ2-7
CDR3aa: CASSYPDRAGSYEQYF
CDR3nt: TGTGCCAGCAGTTACCCGGACAGGGCGGGGAGCTACGAGCAGTACTTC

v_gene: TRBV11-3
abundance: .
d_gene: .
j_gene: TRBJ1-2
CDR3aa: CASSFLRDRTNYGYTF
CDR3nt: TGTGCCAGCAGCTTCCTACGTGACAGGACCAACTATGGCTACACCTTC

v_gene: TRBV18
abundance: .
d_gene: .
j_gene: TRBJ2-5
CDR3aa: CASSPPNGRRETQYF
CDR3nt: TGTGCCAGCTCACCCCCTAACGGGAGAAGAGAGACCCAGTACTTC

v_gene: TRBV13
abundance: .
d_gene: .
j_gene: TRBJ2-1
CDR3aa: CASSSGREQFF
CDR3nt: TGTGCCAGCAGCTCCGGCAGGGAGCAGTTCTTC

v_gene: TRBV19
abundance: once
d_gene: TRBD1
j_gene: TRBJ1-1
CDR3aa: CASSIDGTGGTEAFF
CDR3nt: TGTGCCAGTAGTATAGACGGGACAGGGGGCACTGAAGCTTTCTTT

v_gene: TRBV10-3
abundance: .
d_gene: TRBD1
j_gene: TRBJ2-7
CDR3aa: CAIRRTGIDSEQYF
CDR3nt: TGTGCCATCAGGCGGACAGGGATAGATTCCGAGCAGTACTTC

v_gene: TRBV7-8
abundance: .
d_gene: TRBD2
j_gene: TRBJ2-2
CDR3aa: CASRPAGGVGGELFF
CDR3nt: TGTGCCAGCAGGCCCGCGGGGGGTGTAGGCGGGGAGCTGTTTTTT

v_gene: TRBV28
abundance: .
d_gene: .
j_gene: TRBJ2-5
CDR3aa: CATTQGVQETQYF
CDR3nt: TGTGCCACCACTCAAGGAGTTCAAGAGACCCAGTACTTC

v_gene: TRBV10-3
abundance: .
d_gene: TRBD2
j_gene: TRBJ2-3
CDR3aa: CAIRATSGGAWPDTQYF
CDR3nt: TGTGCCATCAGGGCAACTAGCGGGGGGGCGTGGCCAGATACGCAGTATTTT

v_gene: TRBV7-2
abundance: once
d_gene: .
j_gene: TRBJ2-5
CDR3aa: CASSPFSQETQYF
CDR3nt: TGTGCCAGCAGCCCCTTTAGTCAAGAGACCCAGTACTTC

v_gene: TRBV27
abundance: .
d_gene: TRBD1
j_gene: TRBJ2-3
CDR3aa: CASSFFRGPGTDTQYF
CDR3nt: TGTGCCAGCAGTTTCTTCAGGGGGCCTGGCACAGATACGCAGTATTTT

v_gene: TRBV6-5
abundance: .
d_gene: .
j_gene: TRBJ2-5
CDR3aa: CASRGLPPQETQYF
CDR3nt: TGTGCCAGCAGGGGACTGCCTCCCCAAGAGACCCAGTACTTC

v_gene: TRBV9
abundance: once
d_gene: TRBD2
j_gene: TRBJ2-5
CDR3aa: CASSVGGGAMETQYF
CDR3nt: TGTGCCAGCAGCGTTGGCGGGGGGGCCATGGAGACCCAGTACTTC

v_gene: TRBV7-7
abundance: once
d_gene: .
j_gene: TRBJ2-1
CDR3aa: CASSLGQGLYNEQFF
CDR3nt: TGTGCCAGCAGCTTGGGTCAGGGTCTATACAATGAGCAGTTCTTC

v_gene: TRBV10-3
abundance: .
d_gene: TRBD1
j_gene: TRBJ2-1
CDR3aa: CAIRDRGVYNEQFF
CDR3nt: TGTGCCATCAGGGACAGGGGGGTTTACAATGAGCAGTTCTTC

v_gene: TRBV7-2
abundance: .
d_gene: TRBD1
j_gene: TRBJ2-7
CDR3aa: CASSLGQGTYEQYF
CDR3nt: TGTGCCAGCAGCTTGGGACAGGGCACCTACGAGCAGTACTTC

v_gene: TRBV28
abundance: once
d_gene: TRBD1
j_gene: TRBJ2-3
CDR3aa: CASSSHRQGSSTDTQYF
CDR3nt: TGTGCCAGCAGTTCCCATCGACAGGGGAGTAGCACAGATACGCAGTATTTT